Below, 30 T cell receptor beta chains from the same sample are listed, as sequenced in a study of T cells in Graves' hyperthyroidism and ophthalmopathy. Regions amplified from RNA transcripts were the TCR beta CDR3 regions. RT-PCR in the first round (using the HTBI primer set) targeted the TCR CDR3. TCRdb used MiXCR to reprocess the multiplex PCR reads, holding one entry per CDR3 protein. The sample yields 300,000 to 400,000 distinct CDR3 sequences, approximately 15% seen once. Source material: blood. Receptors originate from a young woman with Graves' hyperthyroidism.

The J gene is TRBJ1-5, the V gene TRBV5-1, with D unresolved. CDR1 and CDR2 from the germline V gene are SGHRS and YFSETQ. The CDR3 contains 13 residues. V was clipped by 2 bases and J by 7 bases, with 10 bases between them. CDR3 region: CASSFSSEQPQHF. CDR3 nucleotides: TGCGCCAGCAGCTTTTCCTCGGAGCAGCCCCAGCATTTT.

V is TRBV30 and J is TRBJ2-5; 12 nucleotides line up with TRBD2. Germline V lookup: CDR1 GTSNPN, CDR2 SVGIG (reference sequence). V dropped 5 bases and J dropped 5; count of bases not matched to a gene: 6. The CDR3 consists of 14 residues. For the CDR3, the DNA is TGTGCCTGGGACCTCGGACTAGCGGGGGAGACCCAGTACTTC. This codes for CAWDLGLAGETQYF.

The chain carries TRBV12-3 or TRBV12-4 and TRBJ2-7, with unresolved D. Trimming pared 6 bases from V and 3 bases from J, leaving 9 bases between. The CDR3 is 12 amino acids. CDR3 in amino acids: CASSTDFYEQYF. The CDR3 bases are TGTGCCAGCAGCACAGACTTCTACGAGCAGTACTTC.

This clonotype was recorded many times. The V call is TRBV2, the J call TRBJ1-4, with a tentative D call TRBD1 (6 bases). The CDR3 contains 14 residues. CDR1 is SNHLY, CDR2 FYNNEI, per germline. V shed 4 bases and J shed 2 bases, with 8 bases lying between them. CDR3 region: CASSGGGTNEKLFF. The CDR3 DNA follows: TGTGCCAGCAGTGGAGGGGGGACTAATGAAAAACTGTTTTTT.

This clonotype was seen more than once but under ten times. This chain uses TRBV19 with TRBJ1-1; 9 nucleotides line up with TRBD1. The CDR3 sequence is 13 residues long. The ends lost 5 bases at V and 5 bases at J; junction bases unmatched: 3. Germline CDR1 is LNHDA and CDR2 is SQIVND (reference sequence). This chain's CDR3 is CASSGDRGTEAFF. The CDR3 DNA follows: TGTGCCAGTAGTGGAGACAGGGGGACTGAAGCTTTCTTT.

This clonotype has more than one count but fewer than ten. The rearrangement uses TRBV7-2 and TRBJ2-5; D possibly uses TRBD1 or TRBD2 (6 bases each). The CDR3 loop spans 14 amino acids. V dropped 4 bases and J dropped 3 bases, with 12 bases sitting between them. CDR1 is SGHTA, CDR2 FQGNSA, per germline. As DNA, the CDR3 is TGTGCCAGCAGCTCGTCGGGGGCTAAAGAGACCCAGTACTTC. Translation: CASSSSGAKETQYF.

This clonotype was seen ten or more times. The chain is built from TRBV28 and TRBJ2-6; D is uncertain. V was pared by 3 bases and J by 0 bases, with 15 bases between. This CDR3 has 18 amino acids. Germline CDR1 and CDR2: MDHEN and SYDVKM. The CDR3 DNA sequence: TGTGCCAGCAGTTTCACCGATCGACGTTACTCTGGGGCCAACGTCCTGACTTTC. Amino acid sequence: CASSFTDRRYSGANVLTF.

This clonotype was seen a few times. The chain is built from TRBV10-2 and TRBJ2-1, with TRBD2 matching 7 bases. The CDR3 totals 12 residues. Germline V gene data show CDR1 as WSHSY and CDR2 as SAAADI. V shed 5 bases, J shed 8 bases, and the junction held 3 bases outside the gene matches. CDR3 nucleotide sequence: TGCGCCAGCAGTCGGACTAGACATGAGCAGTTCTTC. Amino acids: CASSRTRHEQFF.

The CDR3 sequence is CSVEDFGSSETQYF. CDR3 DNA sequence: TGCAGCGTTGAAGATTTCGGTAGTTCAGAGACCCAGTACTTC. This chain uses TRBV29-1 with TRBJ2-5; D is ambiguous. Germline V lookup: CDR1 SQVTM, CDR2 ANQGSEA. The V end was cut by 0 bases, the J end by 4 bases, with 12 bases between. This CDR3 has 14 residues.

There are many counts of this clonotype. The CDR3 loop reads CASSPRERGGIDTQYF. The CDR3 DNA follows: TGTGCCAGCAGCCCGAGGGAGCGGGGTGGTATAGATACGCAGTATTTT. The rearrangement uses TRBV7-2 and TRBJ2-3; TRBD2 aligns across 7 bases. J lost 5 bases, V lost 5 bases, and 13 bases had no gene match. Germline assignment: CDR1 SGHTA and CDR2 FQGNSA. This CDR3 has 16 residues.

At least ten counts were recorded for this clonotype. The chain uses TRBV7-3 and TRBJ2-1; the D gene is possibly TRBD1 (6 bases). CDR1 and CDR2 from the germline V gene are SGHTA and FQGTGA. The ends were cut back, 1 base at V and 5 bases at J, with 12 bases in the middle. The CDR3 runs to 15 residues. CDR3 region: CASSLNPGQNNEQFF. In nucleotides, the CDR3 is TGTGCCAGCAGCTTAAACCCCGGACAGAACAATGAGCAGTTCTTC.

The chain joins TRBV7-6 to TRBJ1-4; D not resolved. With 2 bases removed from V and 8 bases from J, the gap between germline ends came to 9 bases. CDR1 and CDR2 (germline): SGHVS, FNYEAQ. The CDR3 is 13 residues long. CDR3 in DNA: TGTGCCAGCAGCTTACAGCCCCTCGAAAAACTGTTTTTT. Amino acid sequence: CASSLQPLEKLFF.

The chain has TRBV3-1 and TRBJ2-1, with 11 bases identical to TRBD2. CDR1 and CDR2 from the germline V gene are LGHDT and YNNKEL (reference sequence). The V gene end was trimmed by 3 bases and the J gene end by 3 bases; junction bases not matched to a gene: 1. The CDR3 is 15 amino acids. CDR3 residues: CASSQGLAVYNEQFF. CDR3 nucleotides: TGTGCCAGCAGCCAGGGACTAGCGGTCTACAATGAGCAGTTCTTC.

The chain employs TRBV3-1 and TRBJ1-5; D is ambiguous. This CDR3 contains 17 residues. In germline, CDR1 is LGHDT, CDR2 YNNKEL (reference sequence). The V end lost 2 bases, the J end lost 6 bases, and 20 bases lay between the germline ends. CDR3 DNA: TGTGCCAGCAGCCAAAGTACGGGAAGCGCGGGAAGTCAGCCCCAGCATTTT. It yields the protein CASSQSTGSAGSQPQHF.

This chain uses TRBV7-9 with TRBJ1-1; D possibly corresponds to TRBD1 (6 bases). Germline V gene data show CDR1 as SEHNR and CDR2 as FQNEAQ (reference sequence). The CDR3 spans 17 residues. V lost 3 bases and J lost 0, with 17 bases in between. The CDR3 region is CASSFGRWGTLNTEAFF. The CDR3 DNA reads TGTGCCAGCAGCTTCGGTCGGTGGGGGACATTGAACACTGAAGCTTTCTTT.

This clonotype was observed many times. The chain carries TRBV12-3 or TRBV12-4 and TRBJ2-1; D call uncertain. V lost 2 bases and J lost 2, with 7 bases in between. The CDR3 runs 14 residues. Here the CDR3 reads CASSLRVPYNEQFF. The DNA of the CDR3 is TGTGCCAGCAGTTTACGCGTCCCCTACAATGAGCAGTTCTTC.

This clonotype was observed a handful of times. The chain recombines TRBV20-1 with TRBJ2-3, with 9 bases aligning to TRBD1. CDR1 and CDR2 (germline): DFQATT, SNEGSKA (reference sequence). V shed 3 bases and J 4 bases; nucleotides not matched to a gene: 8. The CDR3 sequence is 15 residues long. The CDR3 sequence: CSASTGTGLSDTQYF. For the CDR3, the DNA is TGCAGTGCTAGTACCGGGACAGGGTTATCAGATACGCAGTATTTT.

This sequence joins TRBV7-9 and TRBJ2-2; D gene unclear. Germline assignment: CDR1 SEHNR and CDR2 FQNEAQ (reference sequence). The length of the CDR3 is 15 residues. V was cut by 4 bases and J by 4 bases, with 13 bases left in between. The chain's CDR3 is CASSSRVGSTGELFF. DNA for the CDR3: TGTGCCAGCAGCTCCCGGGTCGGTTCCACCGGGGAGCTGTTTTTT.

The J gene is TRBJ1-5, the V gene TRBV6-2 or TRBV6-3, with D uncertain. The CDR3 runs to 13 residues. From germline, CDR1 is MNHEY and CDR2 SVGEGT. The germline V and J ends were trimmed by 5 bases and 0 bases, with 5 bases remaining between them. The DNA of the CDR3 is TGTGCCAGCAGTGGGGTTAGCAATCAGCCCCAGCATTTT. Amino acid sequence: CASSGVSNQPQHF.

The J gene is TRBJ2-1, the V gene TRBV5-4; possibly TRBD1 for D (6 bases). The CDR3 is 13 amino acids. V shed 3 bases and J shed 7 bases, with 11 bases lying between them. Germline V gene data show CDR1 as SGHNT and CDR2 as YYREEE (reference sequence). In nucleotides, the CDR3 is TGTGCCAGCAGCTCGGCGAGGGGGAATGAGCAGTTCTTC. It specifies CASSSARGNEQFF.

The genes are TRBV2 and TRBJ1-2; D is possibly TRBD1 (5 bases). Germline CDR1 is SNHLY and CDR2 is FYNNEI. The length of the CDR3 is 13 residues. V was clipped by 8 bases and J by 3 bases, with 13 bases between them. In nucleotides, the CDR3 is TGTGCCAGCGGGGACCTCGGATACTATGGCTACACCTTC. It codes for CASGDLGYYGYTF.

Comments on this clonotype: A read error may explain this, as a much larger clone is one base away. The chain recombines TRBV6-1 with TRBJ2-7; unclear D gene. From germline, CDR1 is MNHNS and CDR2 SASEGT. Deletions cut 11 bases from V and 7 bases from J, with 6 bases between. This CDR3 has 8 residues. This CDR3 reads CAPREQYF. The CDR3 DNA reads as TGTGCCCCGCGGGAGCAGTACTTC.

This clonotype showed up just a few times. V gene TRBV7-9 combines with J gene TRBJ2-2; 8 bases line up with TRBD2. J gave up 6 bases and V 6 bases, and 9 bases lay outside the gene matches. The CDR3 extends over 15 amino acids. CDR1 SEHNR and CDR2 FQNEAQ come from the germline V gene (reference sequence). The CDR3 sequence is CASSQPGLVSGELFF. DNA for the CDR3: TGTGCCAGCAGTCAACCGGGACTAGTATCCGGGGAGCTGTTTTTT.

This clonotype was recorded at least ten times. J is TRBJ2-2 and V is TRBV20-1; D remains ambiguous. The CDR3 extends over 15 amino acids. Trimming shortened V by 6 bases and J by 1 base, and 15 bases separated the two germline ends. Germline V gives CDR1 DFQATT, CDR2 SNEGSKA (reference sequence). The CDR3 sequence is CSAADLHLNTGELFF. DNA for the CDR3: TGCAGTGCCGCGGACCTTCATTTGAACACCGGGGAGCTGTTTTTT.

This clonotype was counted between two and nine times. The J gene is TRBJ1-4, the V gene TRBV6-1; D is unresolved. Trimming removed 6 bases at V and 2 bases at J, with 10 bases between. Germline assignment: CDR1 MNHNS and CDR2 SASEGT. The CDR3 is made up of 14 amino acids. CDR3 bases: TGTGCCAGCAGAGGGATTGGGACTAATGAAAAACTGTTTTTT. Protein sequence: CASRGIGTNEKLFF.

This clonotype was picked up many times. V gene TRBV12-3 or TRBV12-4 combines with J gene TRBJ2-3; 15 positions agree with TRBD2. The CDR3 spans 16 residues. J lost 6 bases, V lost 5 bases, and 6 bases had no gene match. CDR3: CASSPSGTSGRDTQYF. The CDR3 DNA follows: TGTGCCAGCAGTCCGTCTGGGACTAGCGGGAGGGATACGCAGTATTTT.

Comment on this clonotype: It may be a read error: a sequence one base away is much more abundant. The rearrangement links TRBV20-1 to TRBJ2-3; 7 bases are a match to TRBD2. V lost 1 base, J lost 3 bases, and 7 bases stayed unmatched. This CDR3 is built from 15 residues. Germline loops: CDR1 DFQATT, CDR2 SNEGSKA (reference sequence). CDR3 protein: CSARVGSGRTDTQYF. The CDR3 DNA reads TGCAGTGCTAGAGTGGGATCCGGGAGGACAGATACGCAGTATTTT.

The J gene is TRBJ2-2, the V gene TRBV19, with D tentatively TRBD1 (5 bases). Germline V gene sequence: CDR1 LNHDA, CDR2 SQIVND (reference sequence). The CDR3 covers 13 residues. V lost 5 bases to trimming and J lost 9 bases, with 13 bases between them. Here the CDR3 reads CASSQGAGRELFF. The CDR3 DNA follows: TGTGCCAGTAGTCAAGGGGCAGGAAGGGAGCTGTTTTTT. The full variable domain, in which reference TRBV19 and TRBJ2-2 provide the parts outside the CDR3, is DGGITQSPKYLFRKEGQNVTLSCEQNLNHDAMYWYRQDPGQGLRLIYYSQIVNDFQKGDIAEGYSVSREKKESFPLTVTSAQKNPTAFYLCASSQGAGRELFFGEGSRLTVL.

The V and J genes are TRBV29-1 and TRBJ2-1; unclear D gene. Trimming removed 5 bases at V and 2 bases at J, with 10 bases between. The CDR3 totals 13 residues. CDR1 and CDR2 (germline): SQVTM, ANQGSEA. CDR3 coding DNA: TGCAGCGTTTTTACGGCGGCCTACAATGAGCAGTTCTTC. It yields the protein CSVFTAAYNEQFF.

As DNA, the CDR3 is TGTGCCAGCAGTCCCGACTGGGTAGGGCAGTTCTTC. As protein: CASSPDWVGQFF. This chain connects TRBV12-3 or TRBV12-4 to TRBJ2-1; D gene unclear. With 5 bases removed from V and 12 bases from J, the gap between germline ends came to 14 bases. The CDR3 contains 12 residues.